This is a list of T cell receptor beta chains from one sample in a study of blood T cell repertoires in COVID-19. TCRdb keeps only in-frame clones here, not all; method: immunoSEQ multiplex PCR. The sample records a few hundred thousand clones, 90% being singletons. The specimen sequenced was PBMCs or T cells enriched from blood (not recorded which). The receptors shown here come from a man aged 25-45 years who had been exposed to COVID-19. The CDR3 runs from the conserved cysteine through the conserved F or W. Each record gives: D gene, V gene, J gene, clone size, CDR3 protein, CDR3 DNA. D genes are given only for firm matches. For some rows the clone size is stated as once, few or many, or as a class when expanded; others skip it.

d_gene: NA
v_gene: TRBV7-2
j_gene: TRBJ2-7
abundance: few
CDR3aa: CASSFATSTYEQYF
CDR3nt: TGTGCCAGCAGCTTCGCGACAAGTACCTACGAGCAGTACTTC

d_gene: NA
v_gene: TRBV6-5
j_gene: TRBJ1-2
abundance: NA
CDR3aa: CASRNAGGPGYTF
CDR3nt: TGTGCCAGCAGGAACGCGGGGGGTCCTGGCTACACCTTC

d_gene: NA
v_gene: TRBV6-1
j_gene: TRBJ1-4
abundance: NA
CDR3aa: CASSERGQREKLFF
CDR3nt: TGTGCCAGCAGTGAACGAGGACAGCGCGAAAAACTGTTTTTT

d_gene: NA
v_gene: TRBV7-2
j_gene: TRBJ1-1
abundance: NA
CDR3aa: CASSLRREGTEAFF
CDR3nt: TGTGCCAGCAGCTTAAGGAGGGAGGGGACAGAAGCTTTCTTT

d_gene: NA
v_gene: TRBV12-5
j_gene: TRBJ2-3
abundance: NA
CDR3aa: CASGPRRGTDTQYF
CDR3nt: TGTGCTAGTGGTCCTCGCAGGGGCACAGATACGCAGTATTTT

d_gene: TRBD1
v_gene: TRBV7-9
j_gene: TRBJ1-1
abundance: NA
CDR3aa: CASSDWTGKAFF
CDR3nt: TGTGCCAGCAGCGACTGGACAGGAAAAGCTTTCTTT

d_gene: TRBD1
v_gene: TRBV5-6
j_gene: TRBJ1-5
abundance: once
CDR3aa: CASSALGTGGSGNQPQHF
CDR3nt: TGTGCCAGCAGCGCGTTGGGAACAGGGGGCTCGGGGAATCAGCCCCAGCATTTT

d_gene: TRBD2
v_gene: TRBV25-1
j_gene: TRBJ2-5
abundance: NA
CDR3aa: CASSDSGGPGGTQYF
CDR3nt: TGTGCCAGCAGTGACAGCGGGGGGCCCGGGGGGACCCAGTACTTC

d_gene: TRBD1
v_gene: TRBV29-1
j_gene: TRBJ2-3
abundance: NA
CDR3aa: CSVEGRGKPDTQYF
CDR3nt: TGCAGCGTTGAGGGCAGGGGGAAGCCAGATACGCAGTATTTT

d_gene: TRBD1
v_gene: TRBV7-2
j_gene: TRBJ2-7
abundance: NA
CDR3aa: CASSLARTGYEQYF
CDR3nt: TGTGCCAGCAGCTTAGCGCGGACAGGCTACGAGCAGTACTTC

d_gene: TRBD2
v_gene: TRBV7-2
j_gene: TRBJ2-7
abundance: NA
CDR3aa: CASSQASGSYEQYF
CDR3nt: TGTGCCAGCAGCCAAGCTAGCGGCTCCTACGAGCAGTACTTC

d_gene: NA
v_gene: TRBV10-3
j_gene: TRBJ1-2
abundance: once
CDR3aa: CAISEPGYGYTF
CDR3nt: TGTGCCATCAGTGAACCAGGATATGGCTACACCTTC

d_gene: NA
v_gene: TRBV12-3/TRBV12-4
j_gene: TRBJ2-3
abundance: NA
CDR3aa: CASSFQQGDTQYF
CDR3nt: TGTGCCAGCAGCTTCCAACAGGGAGATACGCAGTATTTT

d_gene: TRBD1
v_gene: TRBV6-6
j_gene: TRBJ2-6
abundance: NA
CDR3aa: CASSPQGAHYGANVLTF
CDR3nt: TGTGCCAGCAGTCCACAGGGGGCGCATTATGGGGCCAACGTCCTGACTTTC

d_gene: TRBD1
v_gene: TRBV19
j_gene: TRBJ1-3
abundance: NA
CDR3aa: CASSRVRDRGRRGDTIYF
CDR3nt: TGTGCCAGTAGTAGGGTCCGGGACAGGGGGCGCCGAGGGGACACCATATATTTT

d_gene: NA
v_gene: TRBV18
j_gene: TRBJ1-4
abundance: NA
CDR3aa: CASSPRQYNEKLFF
CDR3nt: TGTGCCAGCTCACCCCGACAGTATAATGAAAAACTGTTTTTT

d_gene: NA
v_gene: TRBV5-4
j_gene: TRBJ1-1
abundance: NA
CDR3aa: CASSFEAVNTEAFF
CDR3nt: TGTGCCAGCAGCTTCGAGGCGGTGAACACTGAAGCTTTCTTT

d_gene: TRBD1
v_gene: TRBV18
j_gene: TRBJ1-2
abundance: NA
CDR3aa: CASSPGTVYGYTF
CDR3nt: TGTGCCAGCTCACCTGGGACAGTCTATGGCTACACCTTC

d_gene: NA
v_gene: TRBV12-3/TRBV12-4
j_gene: TRBJ2-7
abundance: NA
CDR3aa: CASSQRGGEQYF
CDR3nt: TGTGCCAGCTCCCAAAGGGGGGGCGAGCAGTACTTC

d_gene: TRBD1
v_gene: TRBV30
j_gene: TRBJ1-2
abundance: NA
CDR3aa: CAWSVQQGGTYTF
CDR3nt: TGTGCCTGGAGTGTACAACAGGGGGGCACCTACACCTTC

d_gene: NA
v_gene: TRBV25-1
j_gene: TRBJ1-1
abundance: NA
CDR3aa: CASSERPRGPAEAFF
CDR3nt: TGTGCCAGCAGTGAACGGCCCAGGGGTCCTGCTGAAGCTTTCTTT

d_gene: TRBD1
v_gene: TRBV9
j_gene: TRBJ1-1
abundance: NA
CDR3aa: CASSATPGGLEAFF
CDR3nt: TGTGCCAGCAGCGCCACTCCAGGGGGCTTAGAGGCTTTCTTT

d_gene: TRBD2
v_gene: TRBV5-1
j_gene: TRBJ2-3
abundance: NA
CDR3aa: CASSLGLAGFSDTQYF
CDR3nt: TGCGCCAGCAGCTTGGGACTAGCGGGGTTCTCGGATACGCAGTATTTT

d_gene: NA
v_gene: TRBV2
j_gene: TRBJ1-5
abundance: once
CDR3aa: CASRPGTSDQPQHF
CDR3nt: TGTGCCAGCCGACCTGGGACATCTGATCAGCCCCAGCATTTT

d_gene: NA
v_gene: TRBV5-4
j_gene: TRBJ2-7
abundance: NA
CDR3aa: CASSLELAPYEQYF
CDR3nt: TGTGCCAGCAGCTTGGAACTAGCACCCTACGAGCAGTACTTC

d_gene: NA
v_gene: TRBV12-3/TRBV12-4
j_gene: TRBJ2-7
abundance: NA
CDR3aa: CASSLPTNYEQYF
CDR3nt: TGTGCCAGCAGTTTACCCACAAACTACGAGCAGTACTTC

d_gene: TRBD2
v_gene: TRBV19
j_gene: TRBJ2-1
abundance: NA
CDR3aa: CASSIVSGDNNEQFF
CDR3nt: TGTGCCAGTAGTATAGTCAGCGGGGATAACAATGAGCAGTTCTTC

d_gene: NA
v_gene: TRBV5-1
j_gene: TRBJ2-7
abundance: NA
CDR3aa: CASSMNGDEQYF
CDR3nt: TGCGCCAGCAGCATGAACGGGGATGAGCAGTACTTC

d_gene: NA
v_gene: TRBV5-1
j_gene: TRBJ1-2
abundance: NA
CDR3aa: CASSPTESGYTF
CDR3nt: TGCGCCAGCAGCCCGACGGAGTCAGGCTACACCTTC

d_gene: NA
v_gene: TRBV6-5
j_gene: TRBJ2-2
abundance: NA
CDR3aa: CASSPIYRNTGELFF
CDR3nt: TGTGCCAGCAGTCCCATATACAGGAACACCGGGGAGCTGTTTTTT

d_gene: NA
v_gene: TRBV15
j_gene: TRBJ1-3
abundance: NA
CDR3aa: CATSRSGSGNTIYF
CDR3nt: TGTGCCACCAGCAGGTCAGGGTCTGGAAACACCATATATTTT

d_gene: TRBD2
v_gene: TRBV5-4
j_gene: TRBJ2-1
abundance: NA
CDR3aa: CASSLLAGGNEQFF
CDR3nt: TGTGCCAGCAGCTTGCTAGCGGGGGGGAATGAGCAGTTCTTC

d_gene: TRBD2
v_gene: TRBV6-5
j_gene: TRBJ2-7
abundance: once
CDR3aa: CAIAGYYEQYF
CDR3nt: TGTGCCATAGCGGGGTACTACGAGCAGTACTTC

d_gene: TRBD2
v_gene: TRBV7-9
j_gene: TRBJ2-3
abundance: NA
CDR3aa: CASSHSGGTDTQYF
CDR3nt: TGTGCCAGCAGCCATAGCGGGGGCACAGATACGCAGTATTTT

d_gene: NA
v_gene: TRBV7-9
j_gene: TRBJ1-1
abundance: NA
CDR3aa: CASSFLGAAEAFF
CDR3nt: TGTGCCAGCAGCTTCCTGGGGGCCGCTGAAGCTTTCTTT

d_gene: TRBD1
v_gene: TRBV5-4
j_gene: TRBJ1-6
abundance: NA
CDR3aa: CASSYTTGGSSPLHF
CDR3nt: TGTGCCAGCAGTTATACGACAGGGGGCAGTTCACCCCTCCACTTT

d_gene: NA
v_gene: TRBV15
j_gene: TRBJ2-3
abundance: NA
CDR3aa: CATSTPTGLSTDTQYF
CDR3nt: TGTGCCACCAGCACACCTACAGGGCTGAGCACAGATACGCAGTATTTT

d_gene: NA
v_gene: TRBV27
j_gene: TRBJ1-1
abundance: NA
CDR3aa: CASCNNMNTEAFF
CDR3nt: TGTGCCAGCTGTAACAATATGAACACTGAAGCTTTCTTT

d_gene: TRBD2
v_gene: TRBV5-4
j_gene: TRBJ2-7
abundance: NA
CDR3aa: CASSLGSGGLFEQYF
CDR3nt: TGTGCCAGCAGCTTGGGTAGCGGGGGCCTGTTCGAGCAGTACTTC

d_gene: TRBD2
v_gene: TRBV15
j_gene: TRBJ2-2
abundance: NA
CDR3aa: CATSRTSGDPNTGELFF
CDR3nt: TGTGCCACCAGTCGGACTAGCGGGGACCCAAACACCGGGGAGCTGTTTTTT

d_gene: NA
v_gene: TRBV6-6
j_gene: TRBJ2-7
abundance: NA
CDR3aa: CASGWRKYEQYF
CDR3nt: TGTGCCAGCGGGTGGAGGAAATACGAGCAGTACTTC

d_gene: NA
v_gene: TRBV7-2
j_gene: TRBJ2-2
abundance: NA
CDR3aa: CASSFAVPGELFF
CDR3nt: TGTGCCAGCAGCTTCGCAGTCCCCGGGGAGCTGTTTTTT

d_gene: TRBD2
v_gene: TRBV11-2
j_gene: TRBJ2-3
abundance: NA
CDR3aa: CASSLDFWLAGGPGTDTQYF
CDR3nt: TGTGCCAGCAGCTTAGATTTTTGGCTAGCGGGGGGGCCCGGCACAGATACGCAGTATTTT

d_gene: NA
v_gene: TRBV1
j_gene: TRBJ1-3
abundance: NA
CDR3aa: CTSSQAPVSGNTIYF
CDR3nt: TGCACCAGCAGCCAGGCCCCAGTCTCTGGAAACACCATATATTTT

d_gene: NA
v_gene: TRBV9
j_gene: TRBJ1-2
abundance: few
CDR3aa: CASSATGRGAYGYTF
CDR3nt: TGTGCCAGCAGCGCGACAGGAAGGGGCGCCTATGGCTACACCTTC

d_gene: TRBD1
v_gene: TRBV18
j_gene: TRBJ1-3
abundance: NA
CDR3aa: CASSPHRGPGNTIYF
CDR3nt: TGTGCCAGCTCACCTCACAGGGGGCCCGGAAACACCATATATTTT

d_gene: NA
v_gene: TRBV4-1
j_gene: TRBJ1-6
abundance: NA
CDR3aa: CASSQGSGGTNSPLHF
CDR3nt: TGCGCCAGCAGCCAAGGGTCCGGAGGTACTAATTCACCCCTCCACTTT

d_gene: NA
v_gene: TRBV2
j_gene: TRBJ1-4
abundance: NA
CDR3aa: CASSFDTAEKLFF
CDR3nt: TGTGCCAGCAGTTTCGACACGGCTGAAAAACTGTTTTTT

d_gene: TRBD1
v_gene: TRBV7-9
j_gene: TRBJ1-2
abundance: many
CDR3aa: CASSLYGTAYGYTF
CDR3nt: TGTGCCAGCAGCTTATATGGGACAGCCTATGGCTACACCTTC

d_gene: NA
v_gene: TRBV24-1
j_gene: TRBJ2-2
abundance: NA
CDR3aa: CATRAGTGELFF
CDR3nt: TGTGCCACCAGAGCAGGGACCGGGGAGCTGTTTTTT

d_gene: TRBD2
v_gene: TRBV18
j_gene: TRBJ2-3
abundance: few
CDR3aa: CASSPAAGGLTDTQYF
CDR3nt: TGTGCCAGCTCACCAGCAGCGGGGGGGCTGACAGATACGCAGTATTTT

d_gene: TRBD1
v_gene: TRBV13
j_gene: TRBJ1-1
abundance: NA
CDR3aa: CASSLTGVYQAFF
CDR3nt: TGTGCCAGCAGCTTAACAGGGGTTTATCAAGCTTTCTTT

d_gene: TRBD2
v_gene: TRBV7-8
j_gene: TRBJ2-5
abundance: NA
CDR3aa: CASSVLAGAGETQYF
CDR3nt: TGTGCCAGCAGCGTTTTAGCGGGGGCGGGGGAGACCCAGTACTTC

d_gene: NA
v_gene: TRBV3-1/TRBV3-2
j_gene: TRBJ1-3
abundance: NA
CDR3aa: CASSPSPGDTIYF
CDR3nt: TGTGCCAGCAGCCCATCGCCCGGGGACACCATATATTTT